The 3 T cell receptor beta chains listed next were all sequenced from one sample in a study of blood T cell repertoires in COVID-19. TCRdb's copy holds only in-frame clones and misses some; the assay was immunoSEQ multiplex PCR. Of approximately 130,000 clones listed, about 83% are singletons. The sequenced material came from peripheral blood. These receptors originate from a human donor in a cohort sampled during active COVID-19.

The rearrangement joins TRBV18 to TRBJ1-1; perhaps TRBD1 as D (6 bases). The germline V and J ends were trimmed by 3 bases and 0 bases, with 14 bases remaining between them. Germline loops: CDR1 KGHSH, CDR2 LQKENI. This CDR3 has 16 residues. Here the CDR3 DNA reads TGTGCCAGCTCACCTCGGTCAGGGGCAATGAACACTGAAGCTTTCTTT. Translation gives CASSPRSGAMNTEAFF.

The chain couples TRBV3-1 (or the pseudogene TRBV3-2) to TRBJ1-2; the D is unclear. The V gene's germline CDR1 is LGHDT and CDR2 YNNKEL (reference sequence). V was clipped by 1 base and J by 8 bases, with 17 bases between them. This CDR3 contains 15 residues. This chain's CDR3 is CASSQVSGGNWGYTF. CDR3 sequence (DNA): TGTGCCAGCAGCCAAGTGTCAGGAGGGAACTGGGGCTACACCTTC.

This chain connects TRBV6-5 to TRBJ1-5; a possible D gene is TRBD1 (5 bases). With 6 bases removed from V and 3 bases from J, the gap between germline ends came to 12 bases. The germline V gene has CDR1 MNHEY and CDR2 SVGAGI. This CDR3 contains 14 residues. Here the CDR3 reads CASRTGLPNQPQHF. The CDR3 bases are TGTGCCAGCAGAACGGGACTTCCCAATCAGCCCCAGCATTTT.